The rows below give T cell receptor beta chains drawn from one sample of a study of CD8 T cells in Susac syndrome. TCRdb reprocessed the immunoSEQ multiplex PCR reads via MiXCR and lists one record per CDR3 protein. The data show 200,000 to 300,000 distinct CDR3 sequences, 90% to 96% seen once. Specimen: CD4+ T cells from PBMCs. The source of these receptors is a human donor with Susac syndrome. The CDR3 runs from the conserved cysteine through the conserved F or W. The order of the fields is V gene, clone size, J gene, D gene, CDR3 protein, CDR3 DNA. A D gene is named only where the DNA matches it firmly. Clone size is given for some rows only: seen once, a few or many times, or a class if the clone is expanded.

v_call: TRBV18; clone_size: NA; j_call: TRBJ2-3; d_call: NA; cdr3_aa: CASSLHSTDTQYF; cdr3_nt: TGTGCCAGCTCACTTCATAGCACAGATACGCAGTATTTT
v_call: TRBV5-4; clone_size: once; j_call: TRBJ1-2; d_call: TRBD1; cdr3_aa: CASSSGQGLYGYTF; cdr3_nt: TGTGCCAGCAGCTCGGGACAGGGGTTGTATGGCTACACCTTC
v_call: TRBV7-9; clone_size: NA; j_call: TRBJ2-5; d_call: NA; cdr3_aa: CASSLDHGLFPQETQYF; cdr3_nt: TGTGCCAGCAGCTTAGACCATGGACTATTCCCCCAAGAGACCCAGTACTTC
v_call: TRBV30; clone_size: NA; j_call: TRBJ1-3; d_call: NA; cdr3_aa: CAWSSGNTIYF; cdr3_nt: TGTGCCTGGAGTTCTGGAAACACCATATATTTT
v_call: TRBV29-1; clone_size: NA; j_call: TRBJ1-1; d_call: NA; cdr3_aa: CSVEWTVEAFF; cdr3_nt: TGCAGCGTCGAATGGACAGTTGAAGCTTTCTTT
v_call: TRBV15; clone_size: NA; j_call: TRBJ2-7; d_call: NA; cdr3_aa: CATSDRIPPGDEQYF; cdr3_nt: TGTGCCACCAGCGACCGCATCCCCCCGGGGGACGAGCAGTACTTC
v_call: TRBV18; clone_size: NA; j_call: TRBJ2-4; d_call: NA; cdr3_aa: CASSREDKNIQYF; cdr3_nt: TGTGCCAGCTCACGGGAGGACAAAAACATTCAGTACTTC
v_call: TRBV30; clone_size: NA; j_call: TRBJ1-1; d_call: NA; cdr3_aa: CAWSGGYTEAFF; cdr3_nt: TGTGCCTGGAGCGGGGGATACACTGAAGCTTTCTTT
v_call: TRBV29-1; clone_size: NA; j_call: TRBJ2-7; d_call: NA; cdr3_aa: CSVESHLSSYEQYF; cdr3_nt: TGCAGCGTTGAGTCGCACCTTAGCTCCTACGAGCAGTACTTC
v_call: TRBV7-2; clone_size: once; j_call: TRBJ1-1; d_call: NA; cdr3_aa: CASSDTPGTEAFF; cdr3_nt: TGTGCCAGCAGCGATACCCCCGGGACGGAAGCTTTCTTT
v_call: TRBV30; clone_size: NA; j_call: TRBJ1-5; d_call: NA; cdr3_aa: CAWSTGGSSNQPQHF; cdr3_nt: TGTGCCTGGAGCACCGGAGGGTCTAGCAATCAGCCCCAGCATTTT
v_call: TRBV12-3/TRBV12-4; clone_size: NA; j_call: TRBJ2-7; d_call: TRBD1; cdr3_aa: CASSSWAGGGYEQYF; cdr3_nt: TGTGCCAGCAGTTCATGGGCAGGGGGCGGTTACGAGCAGTACTTC
v_call: TRBV6-5; clone_size: NA; j_call: TRBJ1-1; d_call: NA; cdr3_aa: CASSRMMLNTEAFF; cdr3_nt: TGTGCCAGCAGCCGGATGATGTTGAACACTGAAGCTTTCTTT
v_call: TRBV20-1; clone_size: NA; j_call: TRBJ1-4; d_call: TRBD1; cdr3_aa: CSAAPGTGVEKLFF; cdr3_nt: TGCAGTGCTGCCCCCGGGACAGGGGTTGAAAAACTGTTTTTT
v_call: TRBV7-6; clone_size: NA; j_call: TRBJ2-4; d_call: NA; cdr3_aa: CASSLGHNKNIQYF; cdr3_nt: TGTGCCAGCAGCTTAGGGCACAATAAAAACATTCAGTACTTC
v_call: TRBV30; clone_size: NA; j_call: TRBJ1-5; d_call: NA; cdr3_aa: CAWSARTWDSRAYSNQPQHF; cdr3_nt: TGTGCCTGGAGTGCCCGGACCTGGGACTCCCGCGCATATAGCAATCAGCCCCAGCATTTT
v_call: TRBV12-3/TRBV12-4; clone_size: NA; j_call: TRBJ1-1; d_call: NA; cdr3_aa: CASSLDTWRQLNTEAFF; cdr3_nt: TGTGCCAGCAGTTTAGATACGTGGAGACAGCTGAACACTGAAGCTTTCTTT
v_call: TRBV20-1; clone_size: NA; j_call: TRBJ2-2; d_call: NA; cdr3_aa: CSASWGVSGELFF; cdr3_nt: TGCAGTGCTAGTTGGGGCGTGTCCGGGGAGCTGTTTTTT
v_call: TRBV5-1; clone_size: NA; j_call: TRBJ2-5; d_call: NA; cdr3_aa: CASSLGYLQLGRARSGLQETQYF; cdr3_nt: TGCGCCAGCAGCTTGGGCTATCTCCAACTAGGGCGGGCCAGGTCCGGCCTGCAAGAGACCCAGTACTTC
v_call: TRBV20-1; clone_size: NA; j_call: TRBJ2-7; d_call: TRBD2; cdr3_aa: CSATIHGTNYEQYF; cdr3_nt: TGCAGTGCTACCATTCACGGGACTAACTACGAGCAGTACTTC
v_call: TRBV30; clone_size: NA; j_call: TRBJ2-7; d_call: TRBD2; cdr3_aa: CAARKTSGSREQYF; cdr3_nt: TGTGCCGCACGTAAGACTAGCGGGAGTCGCGAGCAGTACTTC
v_call: TRBV20-1; clone_size: NA; j_call: TRBJ2-5; d_call: NA; cdr3_aa: CSAKTMRETQYF; cdr3_nt: TGCAGTGCTAAGACTATGAGAGAGACCCAGTACTTC
v_call: TRBV27; clone_size: NA; j_call: TRBJ2-1; d_call: NA; cdr3_aa: CASSYLGGIGEQFF; cdr3_nt: TGTGCCAGCAGTTATCTGGGCGGGATTGGTGAGCAGTTCTTC
v_call: TRBV7-9; clone_size: few; j_call: TRBJ2-1; d_call: NA; cdr3_aa: CASSLTGTPYNEQFF; cdr3_nt: TGTGCCAGCAGCTTGACTGGGACGCCCTACAATGAGCAGTTCTTC
v_call: TRBV7-2; clone_size: NA; j_call: TRBJ2-7; d_call: NA; cdr3_aa: CASSLVRVYEQYF; cdr3_nt: TGTGCCAGCAGCTTAGTTCGGGTCTACGAGCAGTACTTC
v_call: TRBV15; clone_size: NA; j_call: TRBJ2-3; d_call: NA; cdr3_aa: CATSRDIRGDTQYF; cdr3_nt: TGTGCCACCAGCAGAGACATCAGGGGAGATACGCAGTATTTT
v_call: TRBV6-5; clone_size: NA; j_call: TRBJ1-3; d_call: TRBD1; cdr3_aa: CASSRGQGIGNTIYF; cdr3_nt: TGTGCCAGCAGTCGGGGACAGGGCATAGGAAACACCATATATTTT
v_call: TRBV20-1; clone_size: NA; j_call: TRBJ2-7; d_call: TRBD1; cdr3_aa: CSARDRDRGFYEQYF; cdr3_nt: TGCAGTGCTAGAGACCGGGACAGGGGGTTTTACGAGCAGTACTTC
v_call: TRBV30; clone_size: NA; j_call: TRBJ1-2; d_call: NA; cdr3_aa: CAWSFSTIYGYTF; cdr3_nt: TGTGCCTGGAGTTTTTCGACCATCTATGGCTACACCTTC
v_call: TRBV20-1; clone_size: NA; j_call: TRBJ1-5; d_call: NA; cdr3_aa: CSAKEGTNQPQHF; cdr3_nt: TGCAGTGCTAAGGAGGGTACCAATCAGCCCCAGCATTTT
v_call: TRBV7-3; clone_size: NA; j_call: TRBJ2-2; d_call: TRBD1; cdr3_aa: CASSSWTGNTGELFF; cdr3_nt: TGTGCCAGCAGCTCATGGACAGGGAACACCGGGGAGCTGTTTTTT
v_call: TRBV3-1; clone_size: NA; j_call: TRBJ2-4; d_call: NA; cdr3_aa: CASSQERNIQYF; cdr3_nt: TGTGCCAGCAGCCAAGAGAGGAACATTCAGTACTTC
v_call: TRBV2; clone_size: NA; j_call: TRBJ1-4; d_call: NA; cdr3_aa: CASCRDTGVNEKLFF; cdr3_nt: TGTGCCAGCTGTCGGGACACCGGGGTTAATGAAAAACTGTTTTTT
v_call: TRBV13; clone_size: NA; j_call: TRBJ2-7; d_call: TRBD2; cdr3_aa: CASSFAGVPYEQYF; cdr3_nt: TGTGCCAGCAGCTTCGCGGGGGTCCCCTACGAGCAGTACTTC
v_call: TRBV21-1; clone_size: NA; j_call: TRBJ2-1; d_call: NA; cdr3_aa: CASTITSSPCNEQFF; cdr3_nt: TGTGCCAGCACGATAACTAGTTCCCCATGCAATGAGCAGTTCTTC
v_call: TRBV7-6; clone_size: NA; j_call: TRBJ1-1; d_call: NA; cdr3_aa: CASSFIDSMNTEAFF; cdr3_nt: TGTGCCAGCAGCTTCATCGACAGCATGAACACTGAAGCTTTCTTT
v_call: TRBV11-2; clone_size: NA; j_call: TRBJ2-7; d_call: NA; cdr3_aa: CASSSGVGEQYF; cdr3_nt: TGTGCCAGCAGCTCGGGGGTCGGCGAGCAGTACTTC
v_call: TRBV7-9; clone_size: NA; j_call: TRBJ2-3; d_call: TRBD2; cdr3_aa: CASSGTSGRTDTQYF; cdr3_nt: TGTGCCAGCAGCGGAACTAGCGGGAGAACTGATACGCAGTATTTT
v_call: TRBV12-3/TRBV12-4; clone_size: once; j_call: TRBJ1-5; d_call: TRBD1; cdr3_aa: CASSSDREAQHF; cdr3_nt: TGTGCCAGCAGTTCGGACAGGGAGGCCCAGCATTTT
v_call: TRBV19; clone_size: NA; j_call: TRBJ2-5; d_call: NA; cdr3_aa: CASRGTSSVETQYF; cdr3_nt: TGTGCCAGTAGAGGGACTTCCAGTGTTGAGACCCAGTACTTC
v_call: TRBV5-6; clone_size: NA; j_call: TRBJ2-1; d_call: TRBD1; cdr3_aa: CASSLVGQGASNEQFF; cdr3_nt: TGTGCCAGCAGCTTGGTAGGACAGGGGGCCTCCAATGAGCAGTTCTTC
v_call: TRBV7-9; clone_size: NA; j_call: TRBJ2-3; d_call: TRBD1; cdr3_aa: CASSPDRGVPDTQYF; cdr3_nt: TGTGCCAGCAGCCCGGACAGGGGAGTACCAGATACGCAGTATTTT
v_call: TRBV3-1; clone_size: NA; j_call: TRBJ1-2; d_call: NA; cdr3_aa: CASSQDYIDGYTF; cdr3_nt: TGTGCCAGCAGCCAAGATTATATCGACGGCTACACCTTC
v_call: TRBV20-1; clone_size: NA; j_call: TRBJ1-5; d_call: TRBD1; cdr3_aa: CSASGTGRENQPQHF; cdr3_nt: TGCAGTGCTAGCGGGACAGGGAGGGAGAATCAGCCCCAGCATTTT
v_call: TRBV12-3/TRBV12-4; clone_size: few; j_call: TRBJ1-1; d_call: NA; cdr3_aa: CASSLTENTEAFF; cdr3_nt: TGTGCTAGCAGCTTGACGGAGAACACTGAAGCTTTCTTT
v_call: TRBV28; clone_size: NA; j_call: TRBJ1-2; d_call: TRBD1; cdr3_aa: CASSFNGQGYGYTF; cdr3_nt: TGTGCCAGCAGTTTTAACGGACAGGGCTATGGCTACACCTTC
v_call: TRBV9; clone_size: NA; j_call: TRBJ2-7; d_call: NA; cdr3_aa: CASSVRAQGPYEQYF; cdr3_nt: TGTGCCAGCAGCGTAAGGGCACAGGGACCCTACGAGCAGTACTTC
v_call: TRBV6-4; clone_size: NA; j_call: TRBJ1-6; d_call: NA; cdr3_aa: CAISESGSWDGSPLHF; cdr3_nt: TGTGCCATCAGTGAGTCGGGCTCTTGGGATGGTTCACCCCTCCACTTT
v_call: TRBV29-1; clone_size: NA; j_call: TRBJ2-3; d_call: NA; cdr3_aa: CSVGRLLSTDTQYF; cdr3_nt: TGCAGCGTTGGTCGGCTACTGAGCACAGATACGCAGTATTTT
v_call: TRBV12-3/TRBV12-4; clone_size: NA; j_call: TRBJ1-1; d_call: NA; cdr3_aa: CASNRGDTEAFF; cdr3_nt: TGTGCCTCAAATCGGGGGGACACTGAAGCTTTCTTT
v_call: TRBV4-1; clone_size: NA; j_call: TRBJ2-7; d_call: NA; cdr3_aa: CASSQDRAEGRLYEQYF; cdr3_nt: TGCGCCAGCAGCCAAGATAGAGCTGAGGGCAGACTCTACGAGCAGTACTTC
v_call: TRBV29-1; clone_size: NA; j_call: TRBJ2-7; d_call: NA; cdr3_aa: CSVEDRGGGLSYEQYF; cdr3_nt: TGCAGCGTTGAAGATCGGGGAGGGGGCTTGTCATACGAGCAGTACTTC
v_call: TRBV14; clone_size: NA; j_call: TRBJ2-3; d_call: TRBD2; cdr3_aa: CASRQTSTRLAGADTQYF; cdr3_nt: TGTGCCAGCAGACAAACCTCGACCAGACTAGCGGGGGCAGATACGCAGTATTTT